The source of this T cell receptor (beta chain) is a study of response to subunit inactivated influenza vaccine. General study results and limits: The authors offered the suggestion that each seasonal influenza vaccination recruits few new T cells.

Each CDR3 protein is one row after TCRdb ran MiXCR on the RT-PCR reads. Of 610,000 or so distinct CDR3 sequences in the sample, 14% were seen once. A note on this clonotype: Its target is unknown.

Material: PBMCs from blood, obtained 12 days after vaccination. The clonotype originates from a man aged 45-65 years who received an inactivated influenza vaccine.

CDR3 loop: CASLRGTSGGPMQETQYF. The CDR3 region has the DNA TGTGCCAGCCTAAGGGGGACTAGCGGGGGACCGATGCAAGAGACCCAGTACTTC. The chain is built from TRBV2 and TRBJ2-5, with 14 bases fitting TRBD2. This CDR3 region has 18 residues. Germline values: CDR1 SNHLY, CDR2 FYNNEI. The V segment lost 8 bases and the J segment 2 bases; nucleotides outside the gene matches: 13.